These 18 T cell receptor beta chains originate from one sample sequenced in a study of regulatory T cells in long-lasting Graves disease. According to the study, TCR beta libraries were built with iRepertoire HTBI primers and CDR3-region Arm-PCR. TCRdb analysed the multiplex PCR reads with MiXCR anew, one entry per CDR3 protein. Of fewer than 350,000 distinct CDR3 sequences in the sample, 15% to 20% were seen once. Stated time point: newly diagnosed GD, antithyroid drugs for less than 3 months. Preparation of the TCR library used RNA extracted from PBMCs. Sequenced material: peripheral blood mononuclear cells (PBMCs), taken at new diagnosis, from a patient treated with antithyroid drugs. Receptors were obtained from a female donor with Graves disease.

This clonotype was recorded at least ten times. The CDR3: CASSPEGGETQYF. In nucleotides, the CDR3 is TGTGCCAGCAGTCCAGAAGGGGGGGAGACCCAGTACTTC. V usage is TRBV2 and J usage is TRBJ2-5; D tentatively reads TRBD1 or TRBD2 (6 bases each). The CDR3 length is 13 residues. V shed 5 bases and J shed 5 bases, with 12 bases lying between them. Per germline, CDR1 SNHLY and CDR2 FYNNEI.

This clonotype was found many times. The CDR3: CASSLGRNLYGYTF. DNA for the CDR3: TGTGCCAGCAGCTTAGGACGGAACCTCTATGGCTACACCTTC. The chain has TRBV7-8 and TRBJ1-2; no firm D call. The germline V and J ends were trimmed by 1 base and 4 bases, with 10 bases remaining between them. The CDR3 extends over 14 amino acids. Germline CDR1 reads SGHVS; CDR2 reads FQNEAQ.

V is TRBV2 and J is TRBJ2-1; 8 bases map to TRBD2. This CDR3 has 14 residues. The trim removed 3 bases at V and 7 bases at J, leaving 5 bases unmatched. The V gene's germline CDR1 is SNHLY and CDR2 FYNNEI. The CDR3 sequence: CASSDGGGLNEQFF. CDR3 sequence (DNA): TGTGCCAGCAGTGATGGCGGGGGGCTAAATGAGCAGTTCTTC.

This clonotype was seen at least ten times. The V gene is TRBV27, the J gene TRBJ2-1; D not certain. Per germline, CDR1 MNHEY and CDR2 SMNVEV (reference sequence). CDR3 length: 13 residues. V was pared by 3 bases and J by 2 bases, with 5 bases between. CDR3 residues: CASSFWAYNEQFF. Written as DNA, the CDR3 is TGTGCCAGCAGTTTCTGGGCCTACAATGAGCAGTTCTTC.

This clonotype was seen repeatedly, ten times or more. This chain's CDR3 is CASSPPKGYGYTF. In nucleotides, the CDR3 is TGTGCCAGCAGTCCCCCCAAGGGCTATGGCTACACCTTC. The chain uses TRBV28 and TRBJ1-2, with unresolved D. V lost 5 bases and J lost 4, with 11 bases in between. CDR1 is MDHEN, CDR2 SYDVKM, per germline. This CDR3 is built from 13 residues.

This clonotype was detected many times. The gene calls are TRBV2 and TRBJ1-1; D call uncertain. V was shortened by 3 bases and J by 1 base, with 15 bases between the two germline ends. This CDR3 region has 16 residues. Germline V lookup: CDR1 SNHLY, CDR2 FYNNEI. The CDR3 region is CASSEYRVQSNTEAFF. Written as DNA, the CDR3 is TGTGCCAGCAGTGAGTACCGAGTACAGTCGAACACTGAAGCTTTCTTT.

With regard to this clonotype: At one end the junction does not follow the germline gene, possibly because of a read error. This rearrangement joins TRBV9 to TRBJ2-3, with 9 nucleotides matching TRBD2. This CDR3 contains 18 residues. CDR1 and CDR2 from the germline V gene are SGDLS and YYNGEE. CDR3 sequence: CASNVGGGTSYAANTQYF. CDR3 sequence (DNA): TGTGCCAGCAACGTAGGGGGGGGGACTAGCTACGCCGCGAATACGCAGTATTTT.

There are many counts of this clonotype. The rearrangement links TRBV27 to TRBJ1-6; the D is unclear. Per the germline V gene, CDR1 is MNHEY and CDR2 is SMNVEV (reference sequence). Trimming pared 1 base from V and 2 bases from J, leaving 12 bases between. The CDR3 is 17 residues long. CDR3 nucleotide sequence: TGTGCCAGCAGTTTATATTGGGCAGGCCCCTATAATTCACCCCTCCACTTT. The encoded protein is CASSLYWAGPYNSPLHF.

The sample holds many counts of this clonotype. The J gene is TRBJ2-3, the V gene TRBV11-2; TRBD1 matches 8 bases. The CDR3 extends over 15 amino acids. Trimming cost V 2 bases and J 1 base; bases outside gene matches: 2. Looked up from germline, CDR1 is SGHAT and CDR2 is FQNNGV. The CDR3 region has the DNA TGTGCCAGCAGCTTACCGGGACAGGGCACAGATACGCAGTATTTT. This translates into CASSLPGQGTDTQYF.

This clonotype was observed at least ten times. V gene TRBV20-1 combines with J gene TRBJ2-2; TRBD2 aligns across 11 bases. The CDR3 is 17 amino acids. Per the germline V gene, CDR1 is DFQATT and CDR2 is SNEGSKA (reference sequence). Trimming took 3 bases from V and 2 from J; bases not matched to a gene: 8. The CDR3 coding sequence is TGCAGTGCTAGTCCCTATGGGACTAGCGGTAACACCGGGGAGCTGTTTTTT. Translating it yields CSASPYGTSGNTGELFF.

This clonotype was found many times. The V and J genes are TRBV19 and TRBJ2-3, with D perhaps matching TRBD1 (5 bases). Trimming removed 6 bases from V and 5 bases from J, with 18 bases in between. Germline V gives CDR1 LNHDA, CDR2 SQIVND (reference sequence). The CDR3 extends over 15 amino acids. The CDR3 coding sequence is TGTGCCAGTAGGAGTAGGGGTCTGCCAGGAGATACGCAGTATTTT. As protein: CASRSRGLPGDTQYF.

This clonotype came up many times. The chain is built from TRBV6-1 and TRBJ1-6, with 8 bases that match TRBD1. The V and J ends lost 5 bases and 3 bases, in that order; junction bases with no gene match: 9. Germline V lookup: CDR1 MNHNS, CDR2 SASEGT. The CDR3 totals 17 residues. CDR3 in amino acids: CASSPLGTGHYNSPLHF. The CDR3 DNA is TGTGCCAGCAGTCCTCTCGGGACAGGCCACTATAATTCACCCCTCCACTTT.

This clonotype was seen repeatedly, ten times or more. This rearrangement joins TRBV19 to TRBJ2-3; 10 nucleotides agree with TRBD2. The CDR3 length is 15 residues. V was pared by 3 bases and J by 11 bases, with 11 bases of the junction left unmatched. Germline lookup yields CDR1 LNHDA and CDR2 SQIVND (reference sequence). The CDR3 loop is CASSILGLAGAMQYF. CDR3 DNA: TGTGCCAGTAGTATCCTGGGGCTAGCGGGAGCAATGCAGTATTTT.

The rearrangement links TRBV27 to TRBJ2-6; D gene uncertain. CDR3 length: 17 amino acids. Germline lookup yields CDR1 MNHEY and CDR2 SMNVEV (reference sequence). Trimming shortened V by 8 bases and J by 0 bases, and 17 bases separated the two germline ends. CDR3 loop: CASGSGQWNSGANVLTF. CDR3 nucleotides: TGTGCCAGCGGTTCAGGTCAGTGGAACTCTGGGGCCAACGTCCTGACTTTC.

On this clonotype itself: This likely reflects a read error, since a far larger clone is one base away. The chain has TRBV20-1 and TRBJ2-1; 9 bases are shared with TRBD2. Germline V CDR1 and CDR2: DFQATT, SNEGSKA (reference sequence). The CDR3 is 19 residues long. J was trimmed by 10 bases and V by 3 bases; bases with no gene match: 25. CDR3 nucleotides: TGCAGTGCTAGCCGCATCCCCCCCTGGACTAGCGCCTATAGCGGCGAGCAGTTCTTC. It is translated as CSASRIPPWTSAYSGEQFF.

This clonotype was recorded many times. The chain couples TRBV6-1 to TRBJ1-1, with unresolved D. Per germline, CDR1 MNHNS and CDR2 SASEGT. V lost 7 bases and J lost 8, with 20 bases in between. The CDR3 extends over 14 amino acids. The CDR3 reads CASNLPWRADEAFF. The CDR3 region has the DNA TGTGCCAGCAATCTCCCTTGGAGGGCAGACGAAGCTTTCTTT.

This clonotype has at least ten counts. The chain joins TRBV20-1 to TRBJ2-3; 7 nucleotides align to TRBD2. V was clipped by 0 bases and J by 6 bases; unmatched bases: 12. CDR1 and CDR2 from the germline V gene are DFQATT and SNEGSKA (reference sequence). The CDR3 length is 16 residues. In nucleotides, the CDR3 is TGCAGTGCTAGAGATCTGTCTAGCGGCCTTTCTGATACGCAGTATTTT. This sequence encodes CSARDLSSGLSDTQYF.

This clonotype was counted ten times or more. The J gene is TRBJ2-7, the V gene TRBV19; tentatively, D is TRBD2 (6 bases). This CDR3 has 14 amino acids. Germline CDR1 and CDR2: LNHDA and SQIVND (reference sequence). The V gene lost 1 base and the J gene lost 3 bases, with 10 bases spanning the gap. The CDR3 spells CASSIGGSGYEQYF. The CDR3 DNA reads as TGTGCCAGTAGTATAGGAGGTAGCGGCTACGAGCAGTACTTC.